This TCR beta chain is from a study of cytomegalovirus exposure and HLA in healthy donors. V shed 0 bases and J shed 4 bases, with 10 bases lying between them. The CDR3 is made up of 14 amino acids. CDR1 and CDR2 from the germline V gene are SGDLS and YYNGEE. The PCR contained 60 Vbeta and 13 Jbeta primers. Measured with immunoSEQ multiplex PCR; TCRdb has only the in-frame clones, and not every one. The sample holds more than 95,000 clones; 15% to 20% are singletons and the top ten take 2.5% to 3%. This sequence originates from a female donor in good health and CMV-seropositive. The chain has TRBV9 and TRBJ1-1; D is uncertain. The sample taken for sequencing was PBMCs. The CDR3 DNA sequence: TGTGCCAGCAGCGTAGGCAGTCTCCCCACTGAAGCTTTCTTT. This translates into CASSVGSLPTEAFF.